These 21 T cell receptor beta chains were sequenced from one sample in a study of cytomegalovirus exposure and HLA in healthy donors. Primers for the PCR totalled 60 Vbeta and 13 Jbeta. Assay used: immunoSEQ multiplex PCR; TCRdb lists only in-frame clones, some missing. The sample is made up of just over 80,000 clones, and the top ten hold around 1.1% of it. The sample was PBMCs. The origin of the receptors is a woman in her thirties in good health and CMV-seronegative.

The chain joins TRBV18 to TRBJ2-1; 8 bases align to TRBD2. This CDR3 region has 16 residues. Germline CDR1 is KGHSH and CDR2 is LQKENI. Losses at the gene ends were 0 bases for V and 6 bases for J; bases not matched to a gene: 7. The CDR3 reads CASSPPPGGAGNEQFF. The CDR3 DNA is TGTGCCAGCTCACCACCGCCCGGGGGGGCCGGCAATGAGCAGTTCTTC.

This chain joins TRBV5-1 and TRBJ2-2, with D possibly TRBD1 on 6 matching bases. Trimming cost V 4 bases and J 2 bases, with 12 bases left between them. CDR1 is SGHRS and CDR2 is YFSETQ in the germline V gene. The CDR3 loop spans 15 amino acids. The DNA of the CDR3 is TGCGCCAGCAGCCGACAGGAGATAAACACCGGGGAGCTGTTTTTT. It yields the protein CASSRQEINTGELFF.

DNA of the CDR3: TGTGCCAGCAGCTTGAGGACAGGGATGAACACTGAAGCTTTCTTT. Protein sequence: CASSLRTGMNTEAFF. V is TRBV5-8 and J is TRBJ1-1; 8 bases map to TRBD1. The trim removed 1 base at V and 0 bases at J, leaving 2 bases unmatched. The CDR3 is 15 amino acids. Germline values: CDR1 SGHTS, CDR2 YDEGEE.

Comments on this clone: Other DNA sequences in this specimen translate into the identical CDR3. The chain has TRBV19 and TRBJ2-7, with D tentatively TRBD2 (5 bases). The CDR3 is 14 amino acids. The ends were cut back, 3 bases at V and 2 bases at J, with 11 bases in the middle. From germline, CDR1 is LNHDA and CDR2 SQIVND (reference sequence). The chain's CDR3 is CASSIGGGAYEQYF. In DNA form, the CDR3 reads TGTGCCAGTAGTATTGGAGGTGGGGCCTACGAGCAGTACTTC.

The V call is TRBV7-9, the J call TRBJ1-6, with TRBD1 as a possible D gene (6 bases). The CDR3 totals 13 residues. The germline V gene encodes CDR1 SEHNR and CDR2 FQNEAQ (reference sequence). V lost 5 bases and J lost 8, with 10 bases in between. CDR3 coding DNA: TGTGCCAGCAGCACCCACAGGGATTCACCCCTCCACTTT. As protein: CASSTHRDSPLHF.

The chain links TRBV11-1 to TRBJ1-6; possible D gene TRBD1, 6 bases. This CDR3 is 13 amino acids long. Germline CDR1 SGHAT, CDR2 FQDESV (reference sequence). V was clipped by 1 base and J by 9 bases, with 7 bases between them. CDR3 DNA: TGTGCCAGCAGCTTAGACAGGGTTTCACCCCTCCACTTT. Its translation: CASSLDRVSPLHF.

The CDR3 reads CATTTSGGTDTQYF. The CDR3 region has the DNA TGTGCCACCACGACTAGCGGGGGAACAGATACGCAGTATTTT. J is TRBJ2-3 and V is TRBV19; TRBD2 matches at 12 bases. The V gene's germline CDR1 is LNHDA and CDR2 SQIVND (reference sequence). This CDR3 has 14 residues. With V trimmed by 10 bases and J by 3 bases, 5 bases remained unmatched.

This chain links TRBV19 with TRBJ1-1, with D tentatively TRBD1 (5 bases). V was cut by 5 bases and J by 2 bases, with 12 bases left in between. There are 14 residues in the CDR3. Per germline, CDR1 LNHDA and CDR2 SQIVND (reference sequence). This chain's CDR3 is CASSYQGVNTEAFF. The CDR3 DNA is TGTGCCAGTAGTTATCAGGGTGTTAACACTGAAGCTTTCTTT.

This chain connects TRBV7-9 to TRBJ1-1; no reliable D call. Per the germline V gene, CDR1 is SEHNR and CDR2 is FQNEAQ (reference sequence). The CDR3 has 15 residues. V gave up 1 base and J gave up 4 bases, with 13 bases separating them. The CDR3 protein is CASSLGRSAATEAFF. The CDR3 DNA sequence: TGTGCCAGCAGCTTAGGCAGGTCTGCTGCCACTGAAGCTTTCTTT.

This chain uses TRBV6-5 with TRBJ2-7, with a possible D match to TRBD1 (6 bases). This CDR3 is 16 amino acids long. Trimming pared 0 bases from V and 4 bases from J, leaving 16 bases between. The germline gives CDR1 MNHEY, CDR2 SVGAGI. The chain's CDR3 is CASSYSGQGWEYEQYF. DNA for the CDR3: TGTGCCAGCAGTTACTCGGGGCAGGGGTGGGAGTACGAGCAGTACTTC.

The chain uses TRBV6-6 and TRBJ1-2, with 8 positions matching TRBD1. With V trimmed by 5 bases and J by 6 bases, 8 bases remained unmatched. CDR1 and CDR2 from the germline V gene are MNHNY and SVGAGI (reference sequence). The CDR3 consists of 14 residues. Here the CDR3 reads CASSLDRGRDGYTF. DNA for the CDR3: TGTGCCAGCAGTCTAGACAGGGGAAGAGATGGCTACACCTTC.

This sequence joins TRBV6-1 and TRBJ1-1; possibly TRBD1 for D (5 bases). The CDR3 has 15 residues. Germline assignment: CDR1 MNHNS and CDR2 SASEGT. Deletions cut 6 bases from V and 1 base from J, with 15 bases between. The CDR3 DNA follows: TGTGCCAGCAGGAGGATGGGGGGAGCGAACACTGAAGCTTTCTTT. As protein: CASRRMGGANTEAFF.

V and J are TRBV19 and TRBJ1-1; D is perhaps TRBD1 (6 bases). V was pared by 3 bases and J by 7 bases, with 12 bases between. Per germline, CDR1 LNHDA and CDR2 SQIVND (reference sequence). The CDR3 extends over 13 amino acids. The DNA for the CDR3 is TGTGCCAGTAGTATCGAACAGGGCGGTGAAGCTTTCTTT. It translates to CASSIEQGGEAFF.

V gene TRBV19 combines with J gene TRBJ2-3, with 8 positions matching TRBD2. V lost 4 bases, J lost 4 bases, and 7 bases stayed unmatched. CDR3 length: 15 amino acids. Germline V gene lookup returns CDR1 LNHDA and CDR2 SQIVND (reference sequence). For the CDR3, the DNA is TGTGCCAGTAGTAACACGCCGACTAGCGCAGATACGCAGTATTTT. It yields the protein CASSNTPTSADTQYF.

The genes are TRBV6-1 and TRBJ2-7, with D maybe TRBD1 (5 bases). Per germline, CDR1 MNHNS and CDR2 SASEGT. The CDR3 covers 15 residues. Trimming pared 6 bases from V and 2 bases from J, leaving 17 bases between. The CDR3 sequence is CASSLTWGLPYEQYF. CDR3 sequence (DNA): TGTGCCAGCAGCCTCACGTGGGGCTTGCCCTACGAGCAGTACTTC.

V usage is TRBV2 and J usage is TRBJ1-2; unclear D gene. The CDR3 loop spans 15 amino acids. The germline gives CDR1 SNHLY, CDR2 FYNNEI. Trimming removed 0 bases from V and 5 bases from J, with 13 bases in between. CDR3: CASSEARLDSYGYTF. CDR3 DNA sequence: TGTGCCAGCAGTGAAGCGCGTCTCGACTCTTATGGCTACACCTTC.

This chain uses TRBV28 with TRBJ1-5; D is perhaps TRBD1 (5 bases). CDR1 MDHEN and CDR2 SYDVKM come from the germline V gene. This CDR3 is built from 13 residues. Trimming stripped 8 bases from V and 4 bases from J, with 12 bases between. Here the CDR3 reads CASYDSKNQPQHF. The CDR3 DNA is TGTGCCAGCTATGACAGCAAGAATCAGCCCCAGCATTTT.

V gene TRBV14 combines with J gene TRBJ2-5, with 8 positions matching TRBD1. Germline V lookup: CDR1 SGHDN, CDR2 FVKESK. The trim removed 4 bases at V and 8 bases at J, leaving 6 bases unmatched. This CDR3 has 13 amino acids. CDR3 bases: TGTGCCAGCAGCCCCCTTGACAGGGGAACCCAGTACTTC. Amino acid sequence: CASSPLDRGTQYF.

The gene calls are TRBV7-9 and TRBJ1-5; D call uncertain. The germline CDR1 and CDR2 sequences are SEHNR and FQNEAQ (reference sequence). Deletions cut 1 base from V and 7 bases from J, with 5 bases between. The CDR3 is 12 amino acids. The CDR3 sequence: CASSLGQQPQHF. The CDR3 DNA follows: TGTGCCAGCAGCTTAGGGCAACAGCCCCAGCATTTT.

This CDR3 reads CASSERRHAGGYTF. The CDR3 DNA reads as TGTGCCAGCAGTGAAAGGCGGCATGCTGGTGGCTACACCTTC. V usage is TRBV2 and J usage is TRBJ1-2; D gene uncertain. The CDR3 contains 14 residues. Trimming shortened V by 2 bases and J by 7 bases, and 14 bases separated the two germline ends. Looked up from germline, CDR1 is SNHLY and CDR2 is FYNNEI.

This chain uses TRBV9 with TRBJ1-1, with D possibly TRBD1 on 6 matching bases. V shed 4 bases and J shed 7 bases, with 17 bases lying between them. The CDR3 spans 14 residues. Germline V gene lookup returns CDR1 SGDLS and CDR2 YYNGEE. The CDR3 DNA is TGTGCCAGCAGCACCGCGGGGGGCGGCGGTGAAGCTTTCTTT. Protein sequence: CASSTAGGGGEAFF.